The clone carrying this TCR beta chain was counted a single time. Antigen: not known. The data belong to a study of brain T cells in children with intractable seizures. Findings and limits, study-wide: Viral specificity was inferred only from CDR3 similarity; HCMV serostatus was unknown.

CDR1 is LNHDA and CDR2 is SQIVND in the germline V gene (reference sequence). Trimming took off 10 bases at V and 2 bases at J, with 17 bases between the two ends. The CDR3 consists of 14 residues. Produced via immunoSEQ multiplex PCR; TCRdb's table is partial and in-frame only. The sample lists about 340,000 clones, roughly 92% occurring once. Time point of the sample: blood from clinic visit 5 months post-surgery; TSC patient then seizure free. The V gene is TRBV19, the J gene TRBJ1-1; D may be TRBD1 (6 bases). This specimen was peripheral blood, taken roughly 5 months after surgery. The TCR sequence derives from a boy under three years old with tuberous sclerosis and intractable seizures. CDR3 DNA sequence: TGTGCCACCCTCCGCGGAGGGGGAAACACTGAAGCTTTCTTT. Its translation: CATLRGGGNTEAFF.